The clone carrying this T cell receptor (beta chain) was observed a handful of times. This sample was included in a study of T cells in Graves' hyperthyroidism and ophthalmopathy. Used for diagnoses were clinical symptoms, serum thyroxine and TRAb, thyroid ultrasound and orbital computed tomography. PBMCs came from 10 ml fresh peripheral blood. Researchers took RNA transcripts and amplified the TCR beta CDR3 regions from them. In the first-round RT-PCR of the TCR CDR3, the HTBI primer set was used. TCRdb independently ran MiXCR on the multiplex PCR reads; one entry per CDR3 protein. The data hold 700,000 or so distinct CDR3 sequences, with more than 12% observed a single time. This sequence was found in a woman aged 45 to 65 with Graves' ophthalmopathy. The sequencing sample was made of blood.

CDR3 DNA: TGTGCCAGCAGTTTATCGTTTGACGGCTCCTACGAGCAGTACTTC. It encodes CASSLSFDGSYEQYF. This rearrangement joins TRBV27 to TRBJ2-7; no clear D. This CDR3 is 15 amino acids long. V lost 0 bases to trimming and J lost 0 bases, with 9 bases between them. Per the germline V gene, CDR1 is MNHEY and CDR2 is SMNVEV (reference sequence).